The rows below give T cell receptor beta chains drawn from one sample of a study of OX40 agonist ivuxolimab in advanced cancers. Assay: immunoSEQ multiplex PCR; the TCRdb copy retains only in-frame clones and omits some. The sample shows about 35,000 clones, more than 75% of them seen only once. The sequencing used CD4+ or CD8+ T cells sorted from blood, collected in a trial of the OX40 agonist ivuxolimab. The receptors were sampled from an adult with an advanced solid tumor such as melanoma, head and neck, liver or kidney cancer. CDR3s include the opening cysteine and the closing phenylalanine or tryptophan. Fields, in order: J gene, D gene, CDR3 length, clone size, V gene, CDR3 protein, CDR3 DNA. A D gene is named only where the DNA matches it firmly. A clone size is listed for some rows: how often the clone was seen (once, few, many), or a class if it is expanded.

>TRBJ2-1|-|14|-|TRBV7-2
CASSTRDGPNEQFF
TGTGCCAGCAGCACCCGCGACGGACCAAATGAGCAGTTCTTC
>TRBJ1-1|-|14|few|TRBV5-1
CASSFRVENTEAFF
TGCGCCAGCAGCTTCAGGGTTGAGAACACTGAAGCTTTCTTT
>TRBJ1-1|-|15|-|TRBV6-5
CASRPRDQGNTEAFF
TGTGCCAGCAGGCCGCGGGATCAGGGGAACACTGAAGCTTTCTTT
>TRBJ2-1|-|15|-|TRBV6-1
CASSEEWGVYNEQFF
TGTGCCAGCAGTGAAGAGTGGGGGGTATACAATGAGCAGTTCTTC
>TRBJ2-5|TRBD2|14|few|TRBV5-6
CASSWGGLQETQYF
TGTGCCAGCAGCTGGGGGGGACTCCAAGAGACCCAGTACTTC
>TRBJ1-1|-|14|-|TRBV9
CASSPNPGDTEAFF
TGTGCCAGCAGCCCGAACCCTGGGGACACTGAAGCTTTCTTT
>TRBJ2-3|-|14|-|TRBV5-1
CASSFKDSGDTQYF
TGCGCCAGCAGCTTTAAGGACTCCGGGGATACGCAGTATTTT
>TRBJ1-6|TRBD1|16|few|TRBV2
CASRGQLSSYNSPLHF
TGTGCCAGCAGGGGACAGTTAAGCTCCTATAATTCACCCCTCCACTTT
>TRBJ2-2|-|11|-|TRBV13
CASSLTGELFF
TGTGCCAGCAGCTTAACCGGGGAGCTGTTTTTT
>TRBJ2-5|TRBD2|17|many|TRBV25-1
CASSELRLAGGGETQYF
TGTGCCAGCAGTGAATTACGACTAGCGGGGGGTGGAGAGACCCAGTACTTC
>TRBJ2-7|-|14|medium-sized|TRBV5-1
CASSFTETSYEQYF
TGCGCCAGCAGCTTCACAGAAACCTCCTACGAGCAGTACTTC
>TRBJ1-1|-|15|few|TRBV5-1
CASSPAVWENTEAFF
TGCGCCAGCAGCCCGGCGGTCTGGGAGAACACTGAAGCTTTCTTT
>TRBJ1-2|TRBD1|17|-|TRBV5-8
CASSLKGTGPFGYGYTF
TGTGCCAGCAGCTTGAAAGGGACAGGTCCCTTTGGCTATGGCTACACCTTC
>TRBJ1-1|-|14|-|TRBV19
CASNPGQLNTEAFF
TGTGCCAGTAATCCGGGACAACTGAACACTGAAGCTTTCTTT
>TRBJ2-1|-|17|-|TRBV5-1
CASSLASNSKTNREQFF
TGCGCCAGCAGCTTGGCCTCAAACTCAAAAACTAATCGGGAGCAGTTCTTC
>TRBJ2-2|-|15|-|TRBV7-2
CASSLDPGLTGELFF
TGTGCCAGCAGCCTAGACCCAGGGCTCACCGGGGAGCTGTTTTTT
>TRBJ1-2|TRBD1|18|-|TRBV5-1
CASSPTAGTGASSYGYTF
TGCGCCAGCAGCCCAACAGCCGGGACAGGCGCATCCTCCTATGGCTACACCTTC
>TRBJ2-2|TRBD2|15|-|TRBV6-1
CASSTGGLGTGELFF
TGTGCCAGCAGTACGGGGGGGCTAGGGACCGGGGAGCTGTTTTTT
>TRBJ2-6|-|18|-|TRBV18
CASSPVWGLQAGANVLTF
TGTGCCAGCTCACCAGTCTGGGGCCTGCAGGCTGGGGCCAACGTCCTGACTTTC
>TRBJ2-4|TRBD1|15|-|TRBV5-4
CASSLQGTAKNIQYF
TGTGCCAGCAGCTTACAGGGGACGGCCAAAAACATTCAGTACTTC
>TRBJ2-4|-|13|-|TRBV5-1
CASSLEVGDIQYF
TGCGCCAGCAGCTTGGAGGTGGGAGACATTCAGTACTTC
>TRBJ1-1|TRBD1|11|-|TRBV6-5
CASIRGPEAFF
TGTGCCAGCATAAGGGGGCCTGAAGCTTTCTTT
>TRBJ1-2|-|14|-|TRBV6-1
CASSEGPANYGYTF
TGTGCCAGCAGTGAAGGACCGGCTAACTATGGCTACACCTTC
>TRBJ1-2|-|13|-|TRBV27
CASSRVGGDGYTF
TGTGCCAGCAGCCGCGTGGGAGGGGATGGCTACACCTTC
>TRBJ2-5|-|15|few|TRBV5-4
CASSMRRGPLETQYF
TGTGCCAGCAGTATGAGGAGGGGGCCGTTGGAGACCCAGTACTTC
>TRBJ1-4|-|12|-|TRBV10-3
CATRAGGEKLFF
TGTGCCACCCGAGCTGGTGGCGAAAAACTGTTTTTT
>TRBJ1-5|TRBD1|16|-|TRBV19
CASSLPTGISNQPQHF
TGTGCCAGTAGTCTTCCGACAGGGATAAGCAATCAGCCCCAGCATTTT
>TRBJ1-2|TRBD1|13|-|TRBV10-3
CAISDRGDYGYTF
TGTGCCATCAGTGACAGGGGGGACTATGGCTACACCTTC
>TRBJ1-1|-|11|-|TRBV25-1
CASSEAGQAFF
TGTGCCAGCAGTGAGGCGGGGCAAGCTTTCTTT
>TRBJ2-7|TRBD1|14|-|TRBV29-1
CSVEEGQGVYEQYF
TGCAGCGTTGAAGAGGGTCAGGGGGTCTACGAGCAGTACTTC
>TRBJ1-4|-|15|-|TRBV2
CASRTQGRVGEKLFF
TGTGCCAGCAGGACCCAGGGGCGAGTGGGTGAAAAACTGTTTTTT
>TRBJ1-3|-|13|-|TRBV19
CASSEVDGNTIYF
TGTGCCAGTAGTGAGGTGGATGGAAACACCATATATTTT
>TRBJ2-3|TRBD1|17|-|TRBV4-2
CASSRAGQGVGTDTQYF
TGTGCCAGCAGCCGAGCCGGACAGGGGGTAGGTACAGATACGCAGTATTTT
>TRBJ1-2|-|11|few|TRBV7-9
CASTLAYGYTF
TGTGCCAGCACCTTGGCGTATGGCTACACCTTC
>TRBJ1-2|-|14|-|TRBV6-6
CASSRGGRAYGYTF
TGTGCCAGCAGCCGAGGGGGGCGGGCCTATGGCTACACCTTC
>TRBJ1-4|-|12|-|TRBV15
CATSPEGEKLFF
TGTGCCACCAGCCCGGAAGGTGAAAAACTGTTTTTT
>TRBJ1-1|TRBD1|16|-|TRBV6-1
CASSDTPRQGTTEAFF
TGTGCCAGCAGTGACACCCCCAGACAGGGGACCACTGAAGCTTTCTTT
>TRBJ1-3|-|14|-|TRBV27
CASSLWAGGNTIYF
TGTGCCAGCAGTTTATGGGCAGGAGGAAACACCATATATTTT
>TRBJ2-3|-|13|-|TRBV6-1
CAARGGHTDTQYF
TGTGCGGCCCGAGGGGGGCACACAGATACGCAGTATTTT
>TRBJ2-7|-|13|-|TRBV27
CASSFGTDYEQYF
TGTGCCAGCAGTTTCGGGACGGACTACGAGCAGTACTTC
>TRBJ2-5|-|15|-|TRBV4-1
CASSQDSDRQRTQYF
TGCGCCAGCAGCCAAGATTCGGACCGGCAGAGGACCCAGTACTTC
>TRBJ1-5|-|13|-|TRBV19
CASNTARNQPQHF
TGTGCCAGTAATACAGCTCGCAATCAGCCCCAGCATTTT
>TRBJ1-6|-|13|-|TRBV4-1
CASSQEGESPLHF
TGCGCCAGCAGCCAAGAGGGGGAATCACCCCTCCACTTT
>TRBJ1-2|-|14|-|TRBV12-1
CARTGGASGYGYTF
TGTGCCAGGACAGGGGGCGCTTCTGGCTATGGCTACACCTTC
>TRBJ2-6|-|15|-|TRBV19
CASSTGRGGANVLTF
TGTGCCAGTAGTACGGGGCGCGGGGGGGCCAACGTCCTGACTTTC
>TRBJ2-5|TRBD2|13|-|TRBV6-5
CASSRDYRETQYF
TGTGCCAGCAGCCGGGACTATAGGGAGACCCAGTACTTC
>TRBJ2-3|-|14|-|TRBV19
CASATGIITDTQYF
TGTGCCAGTGCGACAGGAATTATCACAGATACGCAGTATTTT
>TRBJ2-5|-|16|-|TRBV11-2
CASSLSLSIMEETQYF
TGTGCCAGCAGCTTATCATTAAGTATAATGGAAGAGACCCAGTACTTC
>TRBJ2-5|TRBD2|15|-|TRBV2
CASSGWLAGKETQYF
TGTGCCAGCAGTGGTTGGCTAGCGGGGAAAGAGACCCAGTACTTC
>TRBJ2-4|-|13|-|TRBV5-1
CASSPTGGGIQYF
TGCGCCAGCAGCCCAACTGGTGGAGGCATTCAGTACTTC
>TRBJ1-5|-|13|few|TRBV27
CASSLSTGGPQHF
TGTGCCAGCAGTCTTTCTACAGGAGGGCCCCAGCATTTT
>TRBJ1-2|TRBD1|13|-|TRBV6-5
CASSYSGTGFGTF
TGTGCCAGCAGTTACTCTGGGACAGGGTTCGGCACCTTC
>TRBJ2-1|-|15|-|TRBV28
CASSLAGQGGNEQFF
TGTGCCAGCAGTTTGGCGGGGCAGGGGGGCAATGAGCAGTTCTTC
>TRBJ2-5|TRBD2|11|few|TRBV5-6
CASGREETQYF
TGTGCCAGCGGGAGGGAAGAGACCCAGTACTTC
>TRBJ2-7|-|15|-|TRBV6-1
CASSEGGSILYEQYF
TGTGCCAGCAGTGAGGGGGGTTCCATCCTTTACGAGCAGTACTTC
>TRBJ1-4|-|16|-|TRBV19
CASRAIREGVVGKLFF
TGTGCCAGTAGGGCGATCCGTGAAGGGGTGGTCGGAAAACTGTTTTTT
>TRBJ2-1|TRBD1|15|once|TRBV11-1
CASSRGTGAGDEQFF
TGTGCCAGCAGCAGAGGGACAGGGGCAGGGGATGAGCAGTTCTTC
>TRBJ1-1|-|13|-|TRBV10-2
CASNIGGNTEAFF
TGCGCCAGCAATATTGGGGGAAACACTGAAGCTTTCTTT